This entry describes one T cell receptor beta chain. The data were taken from a study of OX40 agonist ivuxolimab in advanced cancers. With 0 bases clipped from V and 7 bases from J, the junction kept 6 bases outside the gene matches. CDR3 length: 16 residues. CDR1 is SGHTA and CDR2 is FQGTGA in the germline V gene. Sequencing used immunoSEQ multiplex PCR; TCRdb keeps in-frame clones, though not all of them. Of approximately 91,000 clones in the sample, around 87% were seen once. The TCR was taken from an adult with an advanced solid tumor such as melanoma, head and neck, liver or kidney cancer. The specimen was CD4+ or CD8+ T cells sorted from blood, collected in a trial of the OX40 agonist ivuxolimab. The chain carries TRBV7-3 and TRBJ2-1, with TRBD2 matching over 10 bases. The CDR3 DNA follows: TGTGCCAGCAGCTTAACCCAGCGGGGGGGCCTGAATGAGCAGTTCTTC. Protein sequence: CASSLTQRGGLNEQFF.